This record looks at one T cell receptor beta chain sequence and its context. Antigen specificity is unknown. Repertoires were generated with immunoSEQ multiplex PCR, while TCRdb's copy carries only in-frame clones and drops some. The sample has approximately 110,000 clones, approximately 90% seen once. This sample stems from a study of T cell responses to AZD1222 COVID-19 vaccine. The CDR3 contains 13 residues. Trimming took 1 base from V and 4 from J, leaving 7 bases between them. Looked up from germline, CDR1 is SEHNR and CDR2 is FQNEAQ (reference sequence). Study observations and caveats: The CD4 TCRs associated with vaccination extended across spike and predominated at 160-218 and 743-854. Clonal diversity was possibly underestimated; the donors were predominantly white British and more often female. Per reports, nearly half of all spike-specific TCRs target regions that are unmutated in variants. Only six or seven AZD1222 recipients tested seropositive at baseline.

The source was peripheral blood, collected on day 0 of AZD1222 vaccination. The chain is built from TRBV7-9 and TRBJ1-2, with unresolved D. This TCR was recovered from an adult in good health. CDR3 coding DNA: TGTGCCAGCAGCTTAGGGACGGCCTATGGCTACACCTTC. Translating it yields CASSLGTAYGYTF.